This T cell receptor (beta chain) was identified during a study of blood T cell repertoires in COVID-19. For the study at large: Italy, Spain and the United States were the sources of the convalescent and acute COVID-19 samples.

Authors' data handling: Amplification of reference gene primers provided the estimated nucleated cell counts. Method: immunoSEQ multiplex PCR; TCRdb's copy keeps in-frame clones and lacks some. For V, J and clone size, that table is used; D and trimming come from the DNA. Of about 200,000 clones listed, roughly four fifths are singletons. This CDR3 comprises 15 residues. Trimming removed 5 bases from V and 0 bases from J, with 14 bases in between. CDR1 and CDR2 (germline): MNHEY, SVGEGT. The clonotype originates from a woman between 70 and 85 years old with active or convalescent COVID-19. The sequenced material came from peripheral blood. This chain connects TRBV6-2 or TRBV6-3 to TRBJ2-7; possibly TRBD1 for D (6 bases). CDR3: CASSNPGQSSYEQYF. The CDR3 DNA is TGTGCCAGCAGTAACCCGGGACAAAGCTCCTACGAGCAGTACTTC.